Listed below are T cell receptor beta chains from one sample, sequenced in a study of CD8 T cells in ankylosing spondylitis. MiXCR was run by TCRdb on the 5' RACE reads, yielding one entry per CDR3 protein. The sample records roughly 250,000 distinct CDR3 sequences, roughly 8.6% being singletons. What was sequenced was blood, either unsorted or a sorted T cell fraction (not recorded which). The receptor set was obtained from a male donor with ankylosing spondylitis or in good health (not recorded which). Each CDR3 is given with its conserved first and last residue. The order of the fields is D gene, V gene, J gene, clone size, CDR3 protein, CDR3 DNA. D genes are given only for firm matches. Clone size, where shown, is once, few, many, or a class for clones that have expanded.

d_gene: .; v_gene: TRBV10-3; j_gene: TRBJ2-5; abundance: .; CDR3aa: CAISAGERETQYF; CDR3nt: TGTGCCATCAGTGCGGGGGAAAGGGAGACCCAGTACTTC
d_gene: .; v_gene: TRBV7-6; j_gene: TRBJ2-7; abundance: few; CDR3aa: CASSLDLRSYEQYF; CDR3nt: TGTGCCAGCAGCTTGGACCTCCGCTCCTACGAGCAGTACTTC
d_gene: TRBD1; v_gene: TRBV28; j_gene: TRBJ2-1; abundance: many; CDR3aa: CASRGQSSYNEQFF; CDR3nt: TGTGCCAGCAGGGGACAGAGCTCCTACAATGAGCAGTTCTTC
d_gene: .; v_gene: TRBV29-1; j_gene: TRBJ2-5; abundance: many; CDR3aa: CSVDAGTEETQYF; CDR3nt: TGCAGCGTTGACGCTGGAACTGAAGAGACCCAGTACTTC
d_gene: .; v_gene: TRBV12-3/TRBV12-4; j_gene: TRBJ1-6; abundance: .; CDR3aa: CASRMSSYNSPLHF; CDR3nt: TGTGCCAGCAGAATGAGCTCCTATAATTCACCCCTCCACTTT
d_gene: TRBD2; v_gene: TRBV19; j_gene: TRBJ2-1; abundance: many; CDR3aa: CASSPIAGGYNEQFF; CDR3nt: TGTGCCAGTAGCCCTATAGCGGGAGGGTACAATGAGCAGTTCTTC
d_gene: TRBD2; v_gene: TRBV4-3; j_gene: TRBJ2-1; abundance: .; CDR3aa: CASSQIGSGGVNEQFF; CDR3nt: TGCGCCAGCAGCCAAATCGGCAGCGGGGGGGTAAATGAGCAGTTCTTC
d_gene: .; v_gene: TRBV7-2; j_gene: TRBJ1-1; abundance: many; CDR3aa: CASSLSFTEAFF; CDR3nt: TGTGCCAGCAGCTTATCTTTCACTGAAGCTTTCTTT
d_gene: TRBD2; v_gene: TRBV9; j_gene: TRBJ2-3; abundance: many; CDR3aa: CASSVDSGAALDTQYF; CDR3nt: TGTGCCAGCAGCGTAGATAGCGGGGCGGCCCTGGATACGCAGTATTTT
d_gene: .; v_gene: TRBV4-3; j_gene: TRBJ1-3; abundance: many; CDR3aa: CASSQVGRPGNTIYF; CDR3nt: TGCGCCAGCAGCCAAGTGGGCCGCCCTGGAAACACCATATATTTT
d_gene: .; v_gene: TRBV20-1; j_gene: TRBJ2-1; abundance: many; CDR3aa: CSARELSGSYNEQFF; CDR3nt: TGCAGTGCTAGAGAATTGAGCGGTTCCTACAATGAGCAGTTCTTC
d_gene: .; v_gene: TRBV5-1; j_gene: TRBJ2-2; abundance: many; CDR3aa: CASSYDGELFF; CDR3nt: TGCGCCAGCAGCTATGACGGAGAGCTGTTTTTT
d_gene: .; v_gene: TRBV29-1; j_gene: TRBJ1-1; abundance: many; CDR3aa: CSVEEGNTEAFF; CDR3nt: TGCAGCGTTGAAGAGGGCAACACTGAAGCTTTCTTT
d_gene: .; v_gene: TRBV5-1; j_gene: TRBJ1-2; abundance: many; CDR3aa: CASSPDTYGYTF; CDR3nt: TGCGCCAGCAGCCCAGACACCTATGGCTACACCTTC
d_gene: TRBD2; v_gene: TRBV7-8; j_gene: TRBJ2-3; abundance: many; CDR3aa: CASSPYPSGRSFTDTQYF; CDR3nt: TGTGCCAGCAGCCCTTACCCTAGCGGGAGGTCATTCACAGATACGCAGTATTTT
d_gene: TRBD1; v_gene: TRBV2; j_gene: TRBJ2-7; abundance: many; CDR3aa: CASSSTGVAYEQYF; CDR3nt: TGTGCCAGCAGTTCGACAGGGGTTGCCTACGAGCAGTACTTC
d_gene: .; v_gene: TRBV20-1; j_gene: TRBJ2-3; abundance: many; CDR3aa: CSASGTDTQYF; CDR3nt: TGCAGTGCTAGCGGCACAGATACGCAGTATTTT
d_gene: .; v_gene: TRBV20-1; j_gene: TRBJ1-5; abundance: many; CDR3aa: CSARGTPGEPQHF; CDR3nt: TGCAGTGCTAGAGGGACCCCGGGAGAGCCCCAGCATTTT
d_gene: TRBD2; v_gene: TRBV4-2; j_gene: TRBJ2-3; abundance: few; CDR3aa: CASSQALSTSGSTDTQYF; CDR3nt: TGTGCCAGCAGCCAAGCCCTATCGACTAGCGGTAGCACAGATACGCAGTATTTT
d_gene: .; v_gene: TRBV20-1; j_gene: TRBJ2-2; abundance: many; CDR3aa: CSASMTDPNTGELFF; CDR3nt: TGCAGTGCTAGTATGACAGATCCTAACACCGGGGAGCTGTTTTTT
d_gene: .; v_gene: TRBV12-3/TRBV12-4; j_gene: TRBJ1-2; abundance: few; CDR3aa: CASSAGGRSYTF; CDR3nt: TGTGCCAGCAGTGCCGGGGGAAGGAGCTACACCTTC
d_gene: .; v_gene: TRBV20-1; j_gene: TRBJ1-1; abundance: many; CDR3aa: CSAPQGNTEAFF; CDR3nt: TGCAGTGCTCCACAGGGGAACACTGAAGCTTTCTTT
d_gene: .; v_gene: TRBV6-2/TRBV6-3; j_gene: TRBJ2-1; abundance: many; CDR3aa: CASTLVGDNEQFF; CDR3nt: TGTGCCAGCACCCTAGTGGGGGACAATGAGCAGTTCTTC
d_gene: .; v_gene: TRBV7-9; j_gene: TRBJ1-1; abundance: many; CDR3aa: CASSISANTEAFF; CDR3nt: TGTGCCAGCAGCATAAGCGCTAACACTGAAGCTTTCTTT
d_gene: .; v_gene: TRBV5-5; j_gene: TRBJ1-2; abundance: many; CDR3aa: CASSLARNYGYTF; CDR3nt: TGTGCCAGCAGCTTGGCACGAAACTATGGCTACACCTTC
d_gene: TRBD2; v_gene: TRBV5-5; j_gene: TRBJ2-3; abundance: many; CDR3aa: CASSFLAGATDTQYF; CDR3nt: TGTGCCAGCAGCTTTTTAGCGGGAGCCACAGATACGCAGTATTTT
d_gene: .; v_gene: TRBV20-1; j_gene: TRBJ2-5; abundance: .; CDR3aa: CSALRPPYQETQYF; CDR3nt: TGCAGTGCACTCCGTCCTCCCTACCAAGAGACCCAGTACTTC
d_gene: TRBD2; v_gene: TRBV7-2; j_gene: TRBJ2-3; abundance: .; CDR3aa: CASSPQFGRTDTQYF; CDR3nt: TGTGCCAGCAGCCCCCAGTTCGGGAGGACAGATACGCAGTATTTT
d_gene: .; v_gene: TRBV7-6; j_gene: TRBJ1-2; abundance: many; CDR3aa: CASSELKGSYTF; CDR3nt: TGTGCCAGCAGCGAACTGAAGGGCAGCTACACCTTC
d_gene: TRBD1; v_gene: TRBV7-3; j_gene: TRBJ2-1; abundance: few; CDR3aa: CASSVGTGVNEQFF; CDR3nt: TGTGCCAGCAGCGTCGGGACAGGCGTCAATGAGCAGTTCTTC
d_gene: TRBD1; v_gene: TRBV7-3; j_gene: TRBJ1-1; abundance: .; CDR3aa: CARTQTGSENTEAFF; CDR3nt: TGTGCCAGAACGCAGACAGGGTCGGAGAACACTGAAGCTTTCTTT
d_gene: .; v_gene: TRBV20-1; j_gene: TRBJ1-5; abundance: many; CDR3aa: CSARVGTAGQPQHF; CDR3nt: TGCAGTGCTAGAGTCGGAACAGCTGGTCAGCCCCAGCATTTT
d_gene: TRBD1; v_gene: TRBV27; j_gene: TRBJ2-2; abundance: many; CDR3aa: CASSIGQGSTGELFF; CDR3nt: TGTGCCAGCAGTATCGGACAGGGTAGCACCGGGGAGCTGTTTTTT
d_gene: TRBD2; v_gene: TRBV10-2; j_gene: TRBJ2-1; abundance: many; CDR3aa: CASSYLAGGYNEQFF; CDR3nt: TGCGCCAGCAGTTACCTAGCGGGGGGCTACAATGAGCAGTTCTTC
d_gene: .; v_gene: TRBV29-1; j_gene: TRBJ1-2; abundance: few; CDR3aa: CSALIGGGYGYTF; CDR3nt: TGCAGCGCCTTAATTGGGGGTGGTTATGGCTACACCTTC
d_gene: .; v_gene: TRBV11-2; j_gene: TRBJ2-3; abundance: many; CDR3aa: CASSLVSGSTDTQYF; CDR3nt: TGTGCCAGCAGCTTAGTTAGCGGAAGCACAGATACGCAGTATTTT
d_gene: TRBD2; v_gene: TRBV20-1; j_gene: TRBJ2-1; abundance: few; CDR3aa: CSARQVGAYSGGEQFF; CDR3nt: TGCAGTGCTAGACAGGTGGGAGCATACTCGGGGGGTGAGCAGTTCTTC
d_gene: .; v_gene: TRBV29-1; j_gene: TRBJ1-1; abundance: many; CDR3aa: CSVERYTEAFF; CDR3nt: TGCAGCGTTGAAAGGTACACTGAAGCTTTCTTT
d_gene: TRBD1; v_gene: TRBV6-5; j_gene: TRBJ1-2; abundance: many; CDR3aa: CASSSATGSPHGYTF; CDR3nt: TGTGCCAGCAGTTCCGCGACAGGGTCGCCTCACGGCTACACCTTC
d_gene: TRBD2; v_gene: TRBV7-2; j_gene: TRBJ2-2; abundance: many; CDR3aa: CASSRLAEPTGELFF; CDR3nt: TGTGCCAGCAGCCGACTAGCGGAGCCAACCGGGGAGCTGTTTTTT
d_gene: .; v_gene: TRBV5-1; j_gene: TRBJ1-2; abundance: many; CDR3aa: CASSPGTALYGYTF; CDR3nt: TGCGCCAGCAGCCCTGGGACGGCTCTCTATGGCTACACCTTC
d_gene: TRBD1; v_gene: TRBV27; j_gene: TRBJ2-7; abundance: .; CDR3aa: CASSSDRGGSEQYF; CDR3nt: TGTGCCAGCAGTTCCGACAGGGGAGGCTCCGAGCAGTACTTC
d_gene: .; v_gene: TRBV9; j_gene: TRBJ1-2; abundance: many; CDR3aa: CASSVATVAHIYTF; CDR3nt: TGTGCCAGCAGCGTAGCTACCGTTGCCCACATCTACACCTTC
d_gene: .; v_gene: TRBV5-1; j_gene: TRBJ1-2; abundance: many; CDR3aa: CASSLANEYGYTF; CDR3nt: TGCGCCAGCAGCTTGGCGAACGAGTATGGCTACACCTTC
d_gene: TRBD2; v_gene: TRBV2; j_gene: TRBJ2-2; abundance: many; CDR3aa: CATGLAGYTGELFF; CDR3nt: TGTGCCACCGGACTAGCGGGATACACCGGGGAGCTGTTTTTT
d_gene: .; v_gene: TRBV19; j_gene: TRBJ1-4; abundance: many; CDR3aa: CASSTPGRDEKLFF; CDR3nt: TGTGCCAGTAGTACCCCCGGGAGGGACGAAAAACTGTTTTTT
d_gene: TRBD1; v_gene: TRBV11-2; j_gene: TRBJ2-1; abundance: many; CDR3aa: CASSLEGTGGTSPYSIQYNEQFF; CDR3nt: TGTGCCAGCAGCTTAGAAGGGACAGGGGGCACTAGCCCGTATTCTATCCAATACAATGAGCAGTTCTTC
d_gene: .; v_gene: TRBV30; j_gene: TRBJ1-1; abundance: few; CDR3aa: CAWSVGPHTEAFF; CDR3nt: TGTGCCTGGAGTGTAGGCCCTCACACTGAAGCTTTCTTT